Listed here is a single T cell receptor beta chain. The data are from a study of patients and donors after allogeneic stem cell transplantation. V was cut by 1 base and J by 2 bases, with 24 bases left in between. This CDR3 region has 19 residues. Per germline, CDR1 SGHAT and CDR2 FQNNGV. TCRdb redid the calling of the RT-PCR reads with MiXCR, one entry per CDR3 protein. Of about a million distinct CDR3 sequences in the sample, roughly 18% were seen once. The clonotype originates from a human donor who was either an allogeneic HSCT recipient or a stem cell or donor lymphocyte infusion donor (not recorded which). It is not recorded whose cells these are; they may come from a transplant donor. Material for sequencing was blood, either unsorted or a sorted T cell fraction (not recorded which). The chain joins TRBV11-2 to TRBJ2-7; D is possibly TRBD1 or TRBD2 (5 bases each). The CDR3 bases are TGTGCCAGCAGCTTAGTTCATCGGAGGTTCCGACAGACAACCTACGAGCAGTACTTC. Residues: CASSLVHRRFRQTTYEQYF.